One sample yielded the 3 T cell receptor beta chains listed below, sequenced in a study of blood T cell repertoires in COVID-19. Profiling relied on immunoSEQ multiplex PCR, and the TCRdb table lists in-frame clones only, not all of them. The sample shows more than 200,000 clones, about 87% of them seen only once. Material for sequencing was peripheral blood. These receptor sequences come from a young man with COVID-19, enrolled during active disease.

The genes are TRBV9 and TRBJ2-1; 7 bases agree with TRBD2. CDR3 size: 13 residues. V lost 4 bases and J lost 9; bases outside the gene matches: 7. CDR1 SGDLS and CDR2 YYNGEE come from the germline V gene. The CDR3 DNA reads TGTGCCAGCAGCCCGGACTGGGGGGGTGAGCAGTTCTTC. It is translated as CASSPDWGGEQFF.

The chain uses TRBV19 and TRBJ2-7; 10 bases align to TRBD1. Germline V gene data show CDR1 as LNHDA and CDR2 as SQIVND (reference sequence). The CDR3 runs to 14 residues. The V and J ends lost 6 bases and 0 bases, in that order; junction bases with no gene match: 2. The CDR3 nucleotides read TGTGCCAGTAGATGGACAGGGGGCTCCTACGAGCAGTACTTC. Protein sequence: CASRWTGGSYEQYF.

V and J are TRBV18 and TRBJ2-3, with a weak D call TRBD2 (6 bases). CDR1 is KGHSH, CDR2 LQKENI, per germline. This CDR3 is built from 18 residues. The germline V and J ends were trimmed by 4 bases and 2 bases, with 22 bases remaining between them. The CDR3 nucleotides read TGTGCCAGCTCACTAGGACTTTTAGCGGAACCAACCACAGATACGCAGTATTTT. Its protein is CASSLGLLAEPTTDTQYF. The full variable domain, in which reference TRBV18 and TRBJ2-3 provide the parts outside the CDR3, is NAGVMQNPRHLVRRRGQEARLRCSPMKGHSHVYWYRQLPEEGLKFMVYLQKENIIDESGMPKERFSAEFPKEGPSILRIQQVVRGDSAAYFCASSLGLLAEPTTDTQYFGPGTRLTVL.